The clone carrying this T cell receptor beta chain was observed a few times. RNA transcripts served as the template for amplifying TCR beta CDR3 regions. A set of HTBI primers served as the primers for a first-round RT-PCR of the TCR CDR3. TCRdb reprocessed the multiplex PCR reads with MiXCR, giving one entry per CDR3 protein. Of roughly 750,000 distinct CDR3 sequences in the sample, 16% were seen once. This entry belongs to a study of T cells in Graves' hyperthyroidism and ophthalmopathy. The CDR3 is made up of 15 amino acids. CDR1 is DFQATT and CDR2 is SNEGSKA in the germline V gene (reference sequence). The junction had 4 bases not matched to a gene; V was cut back by 0 bases and J by 4 bases.

The chain combines TRBV20-1 with TRBJ1-5; 9 nucleotides line up with TRBD1. The sequencing input was blood. The receptor was isolated from a man between 18 and 29 years old with Graves' hyperthyroidism. The DNA of the CDR3 is TGCAGTGCTAGAGAGGGACAGGGCCTAAATCAGCCCCAGCATTTT. Translating it yields CSAREGQGLNQPQHF.